These T cell receptor beta chains were read from a single sample in a study of blood T cells in healthy people across ages. TCRdb called the 5' RACE reads again in MiXCR, with one record for every CDR3 protein. The sample lists under 2 million distinct CDR3 sequences; about 31% were seen once. Sequenced sample: blood. These receptors were obtained from a woman aged 30 to 39 in good health. Each CDR3 is given without its conserved first and last residue. Fields, in order: J gene, V gene, CDR3 length, CDR3 protein.

>TRBJ2-7|TRBV12-3/TRBV12-4|12
ASTPDRLSYEQY
>TRBJ1-1|TRBV2|14
ASSEMGTVGNTEAF
>TRBJ2-7|TRBV2|12
ASSVGPYSYEQY
>TRBJ1-5|TRBV27|14
ASSFGGGGSNHPQH
>TRBJ2-3|TRBV6-2/TRBV6-3|13
AGSRLRQGTDTQY
>TRBJ2-1|TRBV20-1|16
SARRGSSGRSSYNEQF
>TRBJ2-2|TRBV6-5|12
ASSYSGPWGELF
>TRBJ2-3|TRBV15|12
ATSKLSSTDTQY
>TRBJ1-1|TRBV6-1|11
ASVGYQQTEAF
>TRBJ2-3|TRBV9|14
ASSLRGGRLIDTQY
>TRBJ2-1|TRBV20-1|12
SAANREKYNEQF
>TRBJ1-1|TRBV27|11
ASSLQGLTEAF
>TRBJ2-7|TRBV6-6|10
ASSYVGHEQY
>TRBJ2-1|TRBV11-2|12
ASSCALTYNEQF
>TRBJ2-3|TRBV6-5|15
ASSYFLPGGFADTQY
>TRBJ2-7|TRBV5-6|12
ASSPGQERYEQY
>TRBJ2-5|TRBV9|12
ASGVGGQQETQY
>TRBJ2-1|TRBV12-5|11
ASGLSRYNEQF
>TRBJ2-3|TRBV19|13
ASSISSGRANTQY
>TRBJ2-7|TRBV5-1|15
ASSLSIKAGGAYEQY
>TRBJ2-3|TRBV15|11
ATSRERADTQY
>TRBJ2-7|TRBV25-1|9
ASRELGEQY
>TRBJ1-2|TRBV28|14
ASSLIARVGGYGYT